Listed below are T cell receptor beta chains from one sample, sequenced in a study of T cell clonotyping in hematopoietic cell transplantation. Only in-frame clones appear in the TCRdb table, and some are missing; sequencing was by immunoSEQ multiplex PCR. The sample lists more than 20,000 clones, 85% to 90% occurring once. Sequencing was performed on peripheral blood mononuclear cells, taken before stem cell transplant. The receptors shown here come from a man aged 18 to 35 with biphenotypic leukemia. Some clones in this sample may be carry-over from other donors' samples. CDR3s include the opening cysteine and the closing phenylalanine or tryptophan. Fields, in order: J gene, CDR3 length, D gene, clone size, V gene, CDR3 DNA, CDR3 protein. D genes are given only for firm matches. Size is omitted from some rows. Given values are once, few, many or a class for expanded clones.

TRBJ1-2	10	.	.	TRBV19	TGTGCCAGTAGGAACAATGGCTACACCTTC	CASRNNGYTF
TRBJ2-1	12	TRBD2	.	TRBV5-6	TGTGCCAGCAGCCCCGGACTAGCGGAGCAGTTCTTC	CASSPGLAEQFF
TRBJ2-7	12	.	.	TRBV19	TGTGCCAGTAGTTCGTGGTTCGGCGAGCAGTACTTC	CASSSWFGEQYF
TRBJ2-7	15	TRBD2	.	TRBV27	TGTGCCAGCAGTTTAGGCGGGACTAGCTCGTACGAGCAGTACTTC	CASSLGGTSSYEQYF
TRBJ1-1	16	.	few	TRBV30	TGTGCCTGGGGACGCACCGGTGCTGCCATGAACACTGAAGCTTTCTTT	CAWGRTGAAMNTEAFF
TRBJ2-1	13	.	.	TRBV7-9	TGTGCCAGCAGCTTAGTTATGGTGAATGAGCAGTTCTTC	CASSLVMVNEQFF
TRBJ1-4	14	.	.	TRBV6-6	TGTGCCAGCAGTTACAGGGGGGCGGGTGAAAAACTGTTTTTT	CASSYRGAGEKLFF
TRBJ1-2	17	.	once	TRBV30	TGTGCCTGGAGTCGCGGCCTCAAGACAGCGGGAAACTATGGCTACACCTTC	CAWSRGLKTAGNYGYTF
TRBJ2-6	16	TRBD1	.	TRBV11-3	TGTGCCATCTCACAGGGGGCTAACTCTGGGGCCAACGTCCTGACTTTC	CAISQGANSGANVLTF
TRBJ2-1	17	TRBD2	.	TRBV4-3	TGCGCCAGCAGCCAAGAGTGGACTAGCGGGGCCGACAATGAGCAGTTCTTC	CASSQEWTSGADNEQFF
TRBJ1-2	13	.	.	TRBV7-8	TGTGCCAGCAGCTTTGGGGGTCCCTTGGGCTACACCTTC	CASSFGGPLGYTF
TRBJ2-7	15	TRBD1	.	TRBV27	TGTGCCAGCAGTTTGGGACAGGGGATTGGGCACGAGCAGTACTTC	CASSLGQGIGHEQYF
TRBJ1-4	14	.	.	TRBV10-3	TGTGCCATCAGCGAAGACAGCGAAGGTGAAAAACTGTTTTTT	CAISEDSEGEKLFF